Listed here are 19 T cell receptor beta chains from one sample, sequenced in a study of blood T cell repertoires in COVID-19. Libraries were prepared by immunoSEQ multiplex PCR; TCRdb keeps only in-frame clonotypes and omits some of them. The sample records tens of thousands of clones, roughly 78% being singletons. The material sequenced was peripheral blood. These receptors were collected from a man aged 55 to 69 with acute or convalescent COVID-19.

This CDR3 reads CASRAGTGGADTQYF. The DNA for the CDR3 is TGTGCCAGCAGGGCCGGGACAGGGGGCGCAGATACGCAGTATTTT. The V and J genes are TRBV2 and TRBJ2-3; 12 bases are shared with TRBD1. The CDR3 loop spans 15 amino acids. Germline CDR1 is SNHLY and CDR2 is FYNNEI. V trimming: 6 bases; J trimming: 4 bases; junction bases outside the gene matches: 5.

The gene calls are TRBV9 and TRBJ1-2; unclear D gene. CDR1 is SGDLS, CDR2 YYNGEE, per germline. The CDR3 sequence is 12 residues long. Trimming left V 0 bases short and J 4 bases short, with 4 bases between. The CDR3 nucleotides are TGTGCCAGCAGCGTAGACACCTATGGCTACACCTTC. Encoded protein: CASSVDTYGYTF.

The chain carries TRBV6-1 and TRBJ2-3, with D tentatively TRBD2 (6 bases). From germline, CDR1 is MNHNS and CDR2 SASEGT. V was clipped by 2 bases and J by 3 bases, with 15 bases between them. There are 16 residues in the CDR3. The CDR3 DNA sequence: TGTGCCAGCAGTGAAAGGGACTTAAGACTGACAGATACGCAGTATTTT. Its translation is CASSERDLRLTDTQYF.

The chain employs TRBV7-8 and TRBJ2-7, with 9 nucleotides matching TRBD2. With 0 bases clipped from V and 6 bases from J, the junction kept 6 bases outside the gene matches. Germline CDR1 is SGHVS and CDR2 is FQNEAQ. The CDR3 totals 15 residues. In DNA, the CDR3 is TGTGCCAGCAGCTTAGCGCGAGCGGGAGGTTTCGAGCAGTACTTC. The encoded protein is CASSLARAGGFEQYF.

The gene calls are TRBV3-1 (or the pseudogene TRBV3-2) and TRBJ2-2, with 10 bases lining up with TRBD2. Germline loops: CDR1 LGHDT, CDR2 YNNKEL (reference sequence). Trimming took 4 bases from V and 5 from J; bases not matched to a gene: 10. CDR3 length equals 17 residues. CDR3 sequence: CASSPSLAGAGTGELFF. The CDR3 DNA sequence: TGTGCCAGCAGCCCATCCCTAGCGGGAGCGGGGACCGGGGAGCTGTTTTTT.

This clone was picked up a small number of times. The chain is built from TRBV18 and TRBJ2-1; TRBD2 matches 9 bases. CDR1 KGHSH and CDR2 LQKENI come from the germline V gene. V gave up 7 bases and J gave up 5 bases; unmatched junction bases: 6. CDR3 size: 14 residues. The CDR3 DNA is TGTGCCAGCTGGGGGCTAGCGGGGAACAATGAGCAGTTCTTC. It is translated as CASWGLAGNNEQFF.

V and J are TRBV4-1 and TRBJ2-1; D may be TRBD2 (5 bases). The CDR3 contains 15 residues. V was cut by 4 bases and J by 8 bases, with 18 bases left in between. Germline CDR1 and CDR2: MGHRA and YSYEKL. Here the CDR3 reads CASSLATEVRDEQFF. CDR3 bases: TGCGCCAGCAGCCTTGCGACGGAGGTCCGCGATGAGCAGTTCTTC.

The chain combines TRBV19 with TRBJ2-5; 8 bases are a match to TRBD2. The CDR3 is made up of 15 amino acids. With V trimmed by 7 bases and J by 1 base, 8 bases remained unmatched. Looked up from germline, CDR1 is LNHDA and CDR2 is SQIVND (reference sequence). In nucleotides, the CDR3 is TGTGCCAGTAAGGCGGGGGGCCCCCTCCAAGAGACCCAGTACTTC. Translation: CASKAGGPLQETQYF.

The rearrangement uses TRBV6-5 and TRBJ1-1; 9 bases map to TRBD1. Germline CDR1 reads MNHEY; CDR2 reads SVGAGI. The CDR3 consists of 14 residues. With 6 bases clipped from V and 1 base from J, the junction kept 3 bases outside the gene matches. Here the CDR3 reads CASRRQGENTEAFF. CDR3 DNA sequence: TGTGCCAGCAGACGACAGGGGGAGAACACTGAAGCTTTCTTT.

The gene calls are TRBV19 and TRBJ1-5; the D gene is possibly TRBD1 (6 bases). The CDR3 is 15 residues long. The V end was cut by 7 bases, the J end by 7 bases, with 20 bases between. The germline V gene encodes CDR1 LNHDA and CDR2 SQIVND (reference sequence). The CDR3 region has the DNA TGTGCCAGTACACTGGGAGGGGGACGGGAACAGCCCCAGCATTTT. Translating it yields CASTLGGGREQPQHF.

This clone turned up a few times. The chain is built from TRBV5-5 and TRBJ1-1; D may be TRBD1 (5 bases). The CDR3 covers 13 residues. Trimming shortened V by 4 bases and J by 11 bases, and 18 bases separated the two germline ends. Looked up from germline, CDR1 is SGHKS and CDR2 is YYEKEE (reference sequence). This chain's CDR3 is CASSRDSQYGAFF. The CDR3 DNA reads as TGTGCCAGCAGCCGCGACAGTCAATACGGGGCTTTCTTT.

The V and J genes are TRBV5-5 and TRBJ2-2; weak D call: TRBD2 (6 bases). CDR1 SGHKS and CDR2 YYEKEE come from the germline V gene (reference sequence). The CDR3 is 13 amino acids. V lost 0 bases and J 6 bases, leaving 6 bases between the germline ends. The CDR3 DNA reads TGTGCCAGCAGCTTGGGGGGGGCCGGGGAGCTGTTTTTT. Translated: CASSLGGAGELFF.

V usage is TRBV4-3 and J usage is TRBJ1-1; D not certain. The germline gives CDR1 LGHNA, CDR2 YSLEER. The CDR3 spans 13 residues. Trimming pared 1 base from V and 1 base from J, leaving 4 bases between. This CDR3 reads CASSQVANTEAFF. CDR3 sequence (DNA): TGCGCCAGCAGCCAAGTAGCGAACACTGAAGCTTTCTTT.

The genes are TRBV19 and TRBJ2-6; 10 bases match TRBD1. CDR3 length: 17 residues. Trimming removed 5 bases from V and 3 bases from J; junction bases left unmatched: 7. Per germline, CDR1 LNHDA and CDR2 SQIVND (reference sequence). CDR3 protein: CASSYRDRGSGANVLTF. CDR3 DNA sequence: TGTGCCAGTAGTTACCGGGACAGGGGAAGTGGGGCCAACGTCCTGACTTTC.

This chain uses TRBV5-4 with TRBJ1-2; 7 nucleotides match TRBD1. The CDR3 covers 14 residues. CDR1 is SGHNT, CDR2 YYREEE, per germline (reference sequence). J lost 8 bases, V lost 0 bases, and 7 bases had no gene match. CDR3 residues: CASSLETGDWGYTF. As DNA, the CDR3 is TGTGCCAGCAGCTTGGAAACAGGGGATTGGGGCTACACCTTC.

This clone has a single count. The gene calls are TRBV3-1 (or the pseudogene TRBV3-2) and TRBJ1-2; D is possibly TRBD1 (5 bases). The CDR3 covers 17 residues. Per the germline V gene, CDR1 is LGHDT and CDR2 is YNNKEL (reference sequence). V gave up 4 bases and J gave up 3 bases, with 21 bases separating them. CDR3 in DNA: TGTGCCAGCAGCCGCCGTCCTGGGGCGCCGGGGGACTATGGCTACACCTTC. Translating gives CASSRRPGAPGDYGYTF.

This chain's CDR3 is CASSSYRGPGGYTF. The CDR3 DNA is TGTGCCAGCAGTTCATACAGGGGACCTGGAGGGTACACCTTC. The gene calls are TRBV27 and TRBJ1-2; 7 positions agree with TRBD1. Germline trimming cut 4 bases from V and 11 bases from J; bases unmatched to any gene: 13. Germline CDR1 reads MNHEY; CDR2 reads SMNVEV (reference sequence). The CDR3 has 14 residues.

This sequence joins TRBV16 and TRBJ2-1; tentatively, D is TRBD1 (5 bases). This CDR3 has 14 residues. Germline V lookup: CDR1 KGHSY, CDR2 FQNENV. V was clipped by 7 bases and J by 3 bases, with 13 bases between them. CDR3 in DNA: TGTGCCAGCACCATTACTGACAGCTACAATGAGCAGTTCTTC. Translation: CASTITDSYNEQFF.

The rearrangement links TRBV25-1 to TRBJ1-2, with D hard to call. Germline V gene lookup returns CDR1 MGHDK and CDR2 SYGVNS. The V gene lost 4 bases and the J gene lost 2 bases, with 2 bases spanning the gap. The CDR3 length is 11 residues. CDR3 region: CASSANYGYTF. The CDR3 nucleotides read TGTGCCAGCAGTGCGAACTATGGCTACACCTTC.